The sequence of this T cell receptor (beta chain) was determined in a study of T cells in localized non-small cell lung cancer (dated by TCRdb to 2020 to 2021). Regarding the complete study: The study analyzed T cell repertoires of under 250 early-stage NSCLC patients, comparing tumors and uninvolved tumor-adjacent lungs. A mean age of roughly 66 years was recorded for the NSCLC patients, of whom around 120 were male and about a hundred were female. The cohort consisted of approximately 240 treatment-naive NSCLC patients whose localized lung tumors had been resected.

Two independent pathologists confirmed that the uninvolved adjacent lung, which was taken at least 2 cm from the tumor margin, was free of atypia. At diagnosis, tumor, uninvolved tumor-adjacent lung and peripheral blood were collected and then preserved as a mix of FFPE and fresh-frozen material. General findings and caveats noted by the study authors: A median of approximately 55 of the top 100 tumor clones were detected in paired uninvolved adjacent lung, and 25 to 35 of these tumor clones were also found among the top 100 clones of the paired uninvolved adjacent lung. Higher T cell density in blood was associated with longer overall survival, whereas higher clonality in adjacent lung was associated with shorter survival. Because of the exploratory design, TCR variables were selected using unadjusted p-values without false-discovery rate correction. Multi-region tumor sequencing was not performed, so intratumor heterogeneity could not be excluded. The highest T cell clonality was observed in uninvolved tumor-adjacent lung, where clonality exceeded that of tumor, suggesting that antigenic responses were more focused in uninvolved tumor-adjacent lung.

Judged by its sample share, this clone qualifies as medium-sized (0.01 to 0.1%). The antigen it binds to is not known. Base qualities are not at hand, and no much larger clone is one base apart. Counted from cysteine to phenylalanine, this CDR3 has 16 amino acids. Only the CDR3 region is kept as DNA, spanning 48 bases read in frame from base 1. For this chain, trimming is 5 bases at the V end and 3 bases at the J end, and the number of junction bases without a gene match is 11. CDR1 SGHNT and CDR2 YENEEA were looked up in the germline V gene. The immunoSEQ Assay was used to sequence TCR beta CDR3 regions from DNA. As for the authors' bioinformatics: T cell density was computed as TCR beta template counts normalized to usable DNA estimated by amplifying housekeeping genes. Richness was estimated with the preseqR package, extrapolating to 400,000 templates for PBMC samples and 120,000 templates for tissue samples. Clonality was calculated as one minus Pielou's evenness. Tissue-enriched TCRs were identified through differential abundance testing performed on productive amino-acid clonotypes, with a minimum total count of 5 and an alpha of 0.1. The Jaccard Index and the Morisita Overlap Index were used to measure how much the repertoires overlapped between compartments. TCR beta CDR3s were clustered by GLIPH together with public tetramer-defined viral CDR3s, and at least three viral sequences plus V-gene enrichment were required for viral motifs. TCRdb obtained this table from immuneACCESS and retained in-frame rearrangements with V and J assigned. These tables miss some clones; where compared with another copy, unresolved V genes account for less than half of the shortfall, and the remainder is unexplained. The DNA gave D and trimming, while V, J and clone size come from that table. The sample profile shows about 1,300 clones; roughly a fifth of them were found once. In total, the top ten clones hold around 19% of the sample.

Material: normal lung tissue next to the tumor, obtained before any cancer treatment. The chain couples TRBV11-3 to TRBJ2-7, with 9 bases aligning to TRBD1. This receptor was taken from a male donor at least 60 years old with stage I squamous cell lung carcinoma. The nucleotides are TGTGCCAGCAGCGCCGGCGGACAGGGGTACGTCTACGAGCAGTACTTC. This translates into CASSAGGQGYVYEQYF.